Shown below are 13 T cell receptor beta chains from a single sample sequenced in a study of blood T cell repertoires in COVID-19. Here immunoSEQ multiplex PCR was the method, and the copy in TCRdb shows in-frame clones only, minus some. Here the sample spans 250,000 or so clones, 80% to 95% being singletons. Sequences were obtained from peripheral blood. These receptors all stem from a man aged 30 to 45 with COVID-19, enrolled during active disease.

CDR3 DNA: TGTGCCTCAGGGACAGGGAATGGATGGGACAATCAGCCCCAGCATTTT. The encoded protein is CASGTGNGWDNQPQHF. The chain carries TRBV7-9 and TRBJ1-5, with 9 bases identical to TRBD1. Losses at the gene ends were 11 bases for V and 3 bases for J; bases not matched to a gene: 14. In germline, CDR1 is SEHNR, CDR2 FQNEAQ (reference sequence). The CDR3 covers 16 residues.

The J gene is TRBJ2-7, the V gene TRBV6-5, with TRBD1 as a possible D gene (6 bases). V lost 5 bases, J lost 2 bases, and 13 bases lay in between. Germline lookup yields CDR1 MNHEY and CDR2 SVGAGI. This CDR3 is 14 amino acids long. The CDR3 DNA reads TGTGCCAGCAGTCACCCGGACAGAGCCTACGAGCAGTACTTC. This codes for CASSHPDRAYEQYF.

The chain links TRBV14 to TRBJ1-2, with 7 bases aligning to TRBD1. The J segment lost 0 bases and the V segment lost 0 bases, leaving 4 bases of the junction unmatched. CDR3 length: 16 amino acids. Germline CDR1 and CDR2: SGHDN and FVKESK. CDR3 region: CASSQDSGTANYGYTF. CDR3 DNA: TGTGCCAGCAGCCAAGACTCGGGGACAGCTAACTATGGCTACACCTTC.

This chain connects TRBV27 to TRBJ2-7; the match to TRBD2 covers 12 bases. V was pared by 5 bases and J by 6 bases, with 8 bases of the junction left unmatched. The CDR3 is 15 residues long. The germline V gene encodes CDR1 MNHEY and CDR2 SMNVEV (reference sequence). CDR3 residues: CASSPRTSGTGEQYF. The CDR3 bases are TGTGCCAGCAGTCCCCGGACTAGCGGGACGGGCGAGCAGTACTTC.

This chain uses TRBV27 with TRBJ1-1; maybe TRBD1 (6 bases). There are 13 residues in the CDR3. Per the germline V gene, CDR1 is MNHEY and CDR2 is SMNVEV (reference sequence). V was shortened by 2 bases and J by 7 bases, with 11 bases between the two germline ends. The CDR3 DNA follows: TGTGCCAGCAGTTTAGGTCAGGGGATTGAAGCTTTCTTT. As protein: CASSLGQGIEAFF.

The chain carries TRBV3-1 (or the pseudogene TRBV3-2) and TRBJ2-2; D ambiguous. The V gene's germline CDR1 is LGHDT and CDR2 YNNKEL (reference sequence). The CDR3 consists of 12 residues. Trimming removed 1 base from V and 6 bases from J, with 3 bases in between. The CDR3: CASSQVSGELFF. The CDR3 region has the DNA TGTGCCAGCAGCCAAGTATCCGGGGAGCTGTTTTTT.

This clone was seen a single time. The chain's CDR3 is CASSVWSGLSSSTQYF. In nucleotides, the CDR3 is TGTGCCAGCAGCGTCTGGTCGGGACTTTCCAGTAGTACGCAGTATTTT. This sequence joins TRBV9 and TRBJ2-3; D is possibly TRBD2 (6 bases). This CDR3 has 16 amino acids. In germline, CDR1 is SGDLS, CDR2 YYNGEE. V was trimmed by 2 bases and J by 8 bases, leaving 21 bases between them.

This chain connects TRBV5-1 to TRBJ1-3; 9 bases line up with TRBD1. Germline loops: CDR1 SGHRS, CDR2 YFSETQ. The V and J ends lost 4 bases and 3 bases, in that order; junction bases with no gene match: 2. This CDR3 region has 14 residues. In DNA, the CDR3 is TGCGCCAGCAGCCGGACAGGGGATGGAAACACCATATATTTT. Its translation: CASSRTGDGNTIYF.

This chain connects TRBV19 to TRBJ1-2; TRBD1 matches 8 bases. Germline V CDR1 and CDR2: LNHDA, SQIVND (reference sequence). This CDR3 is 15 amino acids long. Germline trimming cut 3 bases from V and 5 bases from J; bases unmatched to any gene: 8. CDR3 amino acids: CASSIRRDRRYGYTF. DNA of the CDR3: TGTGCCAGTAGTATCCGGCGGGACAGGAGATATGGCTACACCTTC.

The chain couples TRBV4-2 to TRBJ2-3; 8 bases map to TRBD2. This CDR3 is built from 15 residues. Unmatched junction bases numbered 11, after V lost 0 bases and J lost 12 bases. The germline V gene has CDR1 LGHNA and CDR2 YNFKEQ. CDR3 residues: CASSQDRSSGITQYF. In nucleotides, the CDR3 is TGTGCCAGCAGCCAAGATCGAAGTAGCGGGATCACTCAGTATTTT.

This sequence joins TRBV27 and TRBJ1-1; 10 bases align to TRBD1. The CDR3 totals 16 residues. V lost 5 bases to trimming and J lost 4 bases; unmatched junction nucleotides: 10. Germline V CDR1 and CDR2: MNHEY, SMNVEV (reference sequence). The CDR3 nucleotides are TGTGCCAGCAGTCTACGACAGGGGGCTTGGGGCACTGAAGCTTTCTTT. Protein product: CASSLRQGAWGTEAFF.

About this clone itself: The sample has other DNA sequences that encode this CDR3 too. The chain uses TRBV19 and TRBJ1-5, with D tentatively TRBD1 (5 bases). This CDR3 spans 14 amino acids. CDR1 and CDR2 from the germline V gene are LNHDA and SQIVND (reference sequence). V was pared by 6 bases and J by 4 bases, with 13 bases between. The CDR3 sequence: CASSSGGGNQPQHF. In nucleotides, the CDR3 is TGTGCCAGTAGCAGTGGGGGAGGTAATCAGCCCCAGCATTTT.

V usage is TRBV6-5 and J usage is TRBJ2-7; D possibly corresponds to TRBD1 (5 bases). Trimming took off 10 bases at V and 6 bases at J, with 19 bases between the two ends. This CDR3 contains 13 residues. Germline V gene data show CDR1 as MNHEY and CDR2 as SVGAGI. The CDR3 DNA reads TGTGCCACAAAAGGGCAGGGTTTTGTCGAGCAGTACTTC. The encoded protein is CATKGQGFVEQYF.